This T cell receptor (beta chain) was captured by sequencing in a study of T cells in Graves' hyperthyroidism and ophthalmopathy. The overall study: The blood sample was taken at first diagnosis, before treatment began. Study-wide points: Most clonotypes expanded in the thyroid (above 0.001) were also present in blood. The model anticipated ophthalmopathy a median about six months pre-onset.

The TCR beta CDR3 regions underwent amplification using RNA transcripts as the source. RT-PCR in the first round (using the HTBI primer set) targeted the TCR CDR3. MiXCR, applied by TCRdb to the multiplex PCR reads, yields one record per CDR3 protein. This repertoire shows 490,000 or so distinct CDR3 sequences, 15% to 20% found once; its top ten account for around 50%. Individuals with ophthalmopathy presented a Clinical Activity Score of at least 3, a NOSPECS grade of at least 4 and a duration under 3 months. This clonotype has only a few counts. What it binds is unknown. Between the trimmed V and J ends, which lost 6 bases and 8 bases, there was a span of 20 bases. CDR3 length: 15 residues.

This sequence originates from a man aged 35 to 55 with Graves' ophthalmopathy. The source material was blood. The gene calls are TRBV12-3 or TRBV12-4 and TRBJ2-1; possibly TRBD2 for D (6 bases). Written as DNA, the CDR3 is TGTGCCAGCAGCTCAAACCCTACTAGCCTCCATGAGCAGTTCTTC. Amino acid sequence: CASSSNPTSLHEQFF.